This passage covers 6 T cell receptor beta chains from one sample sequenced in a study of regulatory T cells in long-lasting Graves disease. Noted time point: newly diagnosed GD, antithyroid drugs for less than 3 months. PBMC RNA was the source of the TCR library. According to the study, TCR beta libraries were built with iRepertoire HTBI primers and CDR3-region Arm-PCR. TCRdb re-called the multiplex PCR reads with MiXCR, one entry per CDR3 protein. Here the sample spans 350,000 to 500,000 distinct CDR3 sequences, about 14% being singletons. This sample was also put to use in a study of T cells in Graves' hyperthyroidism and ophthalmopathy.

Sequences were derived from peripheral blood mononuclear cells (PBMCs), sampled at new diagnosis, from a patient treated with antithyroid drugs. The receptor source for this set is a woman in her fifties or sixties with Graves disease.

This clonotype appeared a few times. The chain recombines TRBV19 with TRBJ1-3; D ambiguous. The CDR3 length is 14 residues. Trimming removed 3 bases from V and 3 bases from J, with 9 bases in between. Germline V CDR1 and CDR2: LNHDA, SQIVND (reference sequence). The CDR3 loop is CASSIPGGGNTIYF. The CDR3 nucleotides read TGTGCCAGTAGTATTCCGGGTGGTGGAAACACCATATATTTT.

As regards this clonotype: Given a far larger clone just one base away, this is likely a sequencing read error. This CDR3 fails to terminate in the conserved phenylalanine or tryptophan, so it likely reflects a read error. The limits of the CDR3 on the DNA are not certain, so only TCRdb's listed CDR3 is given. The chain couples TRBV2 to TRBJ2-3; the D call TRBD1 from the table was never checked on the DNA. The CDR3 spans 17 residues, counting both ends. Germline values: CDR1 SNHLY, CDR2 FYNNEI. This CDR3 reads CASSFDQASRTRDEQFL.

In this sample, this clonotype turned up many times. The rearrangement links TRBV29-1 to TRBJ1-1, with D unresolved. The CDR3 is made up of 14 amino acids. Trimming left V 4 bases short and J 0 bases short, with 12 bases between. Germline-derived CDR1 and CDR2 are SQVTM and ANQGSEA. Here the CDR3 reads CSVGPRRMNTEAFF. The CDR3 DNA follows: TGCAGCGTTGGGCCTAGACGGATGAACACTGAAGCTTTCTTT.

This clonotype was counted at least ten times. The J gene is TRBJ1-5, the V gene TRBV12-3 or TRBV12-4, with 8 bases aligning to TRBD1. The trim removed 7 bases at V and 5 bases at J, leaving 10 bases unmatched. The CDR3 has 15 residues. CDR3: CASTLGTGDYQPQHF. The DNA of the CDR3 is TGTGCCAGCACCCTCGGGACAGGTGATTATCAGCCCCAGCATTTT.

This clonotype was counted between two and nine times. CDR3: CASSRRGANYGYTF. The CDR3 DNA sequence: TGTGCCAGCAGCCGACGGGGGGCTAACTATGGCTACACCTTC. The J gene is TRBJ1-2, the V gene TRBV28, with a weak D call TRBD1 (5 bases). Trimming left V 6 bases short and J 0 bases short, with 11 bases between. The CDR3 runs to 14 residues. CDR1 is MDHEN, CDR2 SYDVKM, per germline.

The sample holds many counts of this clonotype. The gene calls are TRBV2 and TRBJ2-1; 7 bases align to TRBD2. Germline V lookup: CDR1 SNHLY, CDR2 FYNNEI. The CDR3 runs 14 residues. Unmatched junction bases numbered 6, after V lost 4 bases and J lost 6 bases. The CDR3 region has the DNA TGTGCCAGCAGTGTGGGGGGGAAGAGCAATGAGCAGTTCTTC. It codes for CASSVGGKSNEQFF.